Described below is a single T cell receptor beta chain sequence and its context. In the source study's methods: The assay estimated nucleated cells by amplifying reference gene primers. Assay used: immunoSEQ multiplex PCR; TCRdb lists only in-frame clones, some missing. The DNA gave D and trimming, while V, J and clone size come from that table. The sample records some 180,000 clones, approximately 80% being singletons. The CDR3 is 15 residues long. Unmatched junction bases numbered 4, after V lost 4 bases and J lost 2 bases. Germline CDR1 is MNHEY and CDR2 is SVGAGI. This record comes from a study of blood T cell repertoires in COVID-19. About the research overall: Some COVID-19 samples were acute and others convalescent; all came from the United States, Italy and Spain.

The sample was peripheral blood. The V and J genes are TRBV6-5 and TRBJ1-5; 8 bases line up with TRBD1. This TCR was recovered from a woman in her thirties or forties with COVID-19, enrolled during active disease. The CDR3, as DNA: TGTGCCAGCAGTTCCGACAGGGGAGGCAATCAGCCCCAGCATTTT. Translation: CASSSDRGGNQPQHF.